One and the same sample provided the 5 T cell receptor beta chains below, sequenced in a study of blood T cell repertoires in COVID-19. Data came from immunoSEQ multiplex PCR; TCRdb stores just in-frame clones and leaves some out. Among about 240,000 clones listed, about 90% were seen once. Sequencing used peripheral blood. These receptors were collected from a man aged 25 to 40 with COVID-19, enrolled during active disease.

J is TRBJ1-5 and V is TRBV2, with 10 bases fitting TRBD1. This CDR3 comprises 15 residues. Per the germline V gene, CDR1 is SNHLY and CDR2 is FYNNEI. Trimming took 5 bases from V and 4 from J; bases not matched to a gene: 5. The CDR3 loop is CASSPRTGGNQPQHF. As DNA, the CDR3 is TGTGCCAGCAGTCCGCGGACAGGGGGAAATCAGCCCCAGCATTTT.

The chain couples TRBV12-3 or TRBV12-4 to TRBJ2-4; unclear D gene. The CDR3 totals 12 residues. The V end lost 3 bases, the J end lost 14 bases, and 14 bases lay between the germline ends. The CDR3: CASSLLAGSKYF. The CDR3 bases are TGTGCCAGCAGTTTGTTAGCTGGGTCTAAGTACTTC.

V usage is TRBV3-1 (or the pseudogene TRBV3-2) and J usage is TRBJ2-1; tentatively, D is TRBD1 (6 bases). The CDR3 loop spans 15 amino acids. V gave up 4 bases and J gave up 4 bases, with 14 bases separating them. The germline CDR1 and CDR2 sequences are LGHDT and YNNKEL (reference sequence). The DNA for the CDR3 is TGTGCCAGCAGCCCGGACCAGGGGTTATACAATGAGCAGTTCTTC. It specifies CASSPDQGLYNEQFF.

The chain couples TRBV20-1 to TRBJ1-1; D remains unclear. There are 10 residues in the CDR3. Trimming stripped 6 bases from V and 2 bases from J, with 4 bases between. CDR1 and CDR2 from the germline V gene are DFQATT and SNEGSKA (reference sequence). CDR3 sequence: CSAINTEAFF. DNA for the CDR3: TGCAGTGCAATAAACACTGAAGCTTTCTTT.

This clone was counted a single time. This sample includes further DNA sequences coding for the same CDR3. The chain has TRBV4-1 and TRBJ1-3; possible D gene TRBD1, 5 bases. Trimming left V 0 bases short and J 4 bases short, with 10 bases between. The CDR3 loop spans 15 amino acids. CDR1 and CDR2 (germline): MGHRA, YSYEKL. The CDR3 DNA sequence: TGCGCCAGCAGCCAAGACAGGGTGTCCGGAAACACCATATATTTT. Its translation is CASSQDRVSGNTIYF.